This is a list of T cell receptor beta chains from one sample in a study of vaccination and CD4 T cells after COVID-19. These receptors lack a known antigen. TCRdb processed the PCR reads anew with MiXCR; each CDR3 protein has one entry. This table holds fewer than 25,000 distinct CDR3 sequences, less than 35% found once. The source was CD4+ T cells from blood, cultured in vitro, collected about 7 months after SARS-CoV-2 vaccination. The receptor source for this set is a human donor who had recovered from COVID-19. The CDR3 runs from the conserved cysteine through the conserved F or W. The order of the fields is J gene, clone size, V gene, D gene, CDR3 length, CDR3 DNA, CDR3 protein. A D gene is named only where the DNA matches it firmly. The size of a clone is reported for some rows only, either as once, few or many, or as a class for expanded clones.

>TRBJ2-2|few|TRBV7-3|.|16
TGTGCCAGCAGCTTATACCCGACCTCGAGCACCGGGGAGCTGTTTTTT
CASSLYPTSSTGELFF
>TRBJ2-5|few|TRBV28|.|17
TGTGCCAGCAGCTACACTATCCGAGAGATCGGACAAGAGACCCAGTACTTC
CASSYTIREIGQETQYF
>TRBJ2-7|.|TRBV6-5|.|14
TGTGCCAGCAGTTACTCTTTCGGGGGCTACGAGCAGTACTTC
CASSYSFGGYEQYF
>TRBJ2-2|few|TRBV28|TRBD2|15
TGTGCCAGCAGCCAGGGACTAGCGGGAACCGGGGAGCTGTTTTTT
CASSQGLAGTGELFF
>TRBJ2-1|.|TRBV15|.|12
TGTGCCACCAGCAGAAGAACAGGGGAGCAGTTCTTC
CATSRRTGEQFF
>TRBJ2-1|.|TRBV6-1|.|11
TGTGCCAGCAGGCAGGGTAATGAGCAGTTCTTC
CASRQGNEQFF
>TRBJ2-1|once|TRBV18|.|14
TGTGCCAGCTCACCCTCGTTAGGGTTCAATGAGCAGTTCTTC
CASSPSLGFNEQFF
>TRBJ2-3|few|TRBV7-2|.|13
TGTGCCAGCAGCTTAAGCGGCACAGATACGCAGTATTTT
CASSLSGTDTQYF
>TRBJ2-5|few|TRBV27|TRBD1|16
TGTGCCAGCAGGACCTTCGGGACAGGGGTTGAAGAGACCCAGTACTTC
CASRTFGTGVEETQYF
>TRBJ1-2|medium-sized|TRBV20-1|TRBD1|12
TGCAGTGGGGACAGGACTAACTATGGCTACACCTTC
CSGDRTNYGYTF
>TRBJ1-5|few|TRBV28|.|12
TGTGCCAGCAGCCGCGGGTCGGCACTCCAGCATTTT
CASSRGSALQHF
>TRBJ2-7|few|TRBV4-1|.|14
TGCGCCAGCAGCCAAGGACTAGTCGCCTACGAGCAGTACTTC
CASSQGLVAYEQYF
>TRBJ2-1|.|TRBV7-2|TRBD2|14
TGTGCCAGCAGCTCCCTTGCGGGAGGGCACGGGCAGTTCTTC
CASSSLAGGHGQFF
>TRBJ2-3|.|TRBV6-2/TRBV6-3|TRBD2|17
TGTGCCAGCAGTATCCCCCCTGGGCGGGAGGGCGGAGATACGCAGTATTTT
CASSIPPGREGGDTQYF
>TRBJ2-2|few|TRBV19|.|13
TGTGCCACTGAAGAAGGGGGCACCGGGGAGCTGTTTTTT
CATEEGGTGELFF
>TRBJ2-5|.|TRBV15|.|15
TGTGCCACCAGCAAGTGGGGCGGGCAGGAAGAGACCCAGTACTTC
CATSKWGGQEETQYF
>TRBJ2-7|few|TRBV19|.|17
TGTGCCAGTAGTATAGTTCTGACCGGGACTGGGACCTACGAGCAGTACTTC
CASSIVLTGTGTYEQYF
>TRBJ1-2|.|TRBV6-5|.|13
TGTGCCAGCAGTTTAGGGAAGAACTATGGCTACACCTTC
CASSLGKNYGYTF
>TRBJ2-1|few|TRBV10-3|TRBD2|15
TGTGCCATCACCCCCGGAGCTAGCGGCTTCAATGAGCAGTTCTTC
CAITPGASGFNEQFF
>TRBJ2-5|few|TRBV7-6|.|15
TGTGCCAGCAGCTACTACGGGAGACTCCAAGAGACCCAGTACTTC
CASSYYGRLQETQYF
>TRBJ2-7|.|TRBV12-2|.|15
TGTGCAAGTCGCCCACGGACTAGCGGGCTCTACGAGCAGTACTTC
CASRPRTSGLYEQYF
>TRBJ2-3|.|TRBV6-1|.|15
TGTGCCAGCAGTGAACCCAGGGGCGGCACAGATACGCAGTATTTT
CASSEPRGGTDTQYF
>TRBJ2-7|few|TRBV7-2|TRBD1|14
TGTGCCAGCAGCAACCGGGACAGATCCTACGAGCAGTACTTC
CASSNRDRSYEQYF
>TRBJ2-7|.|TRBV20-1|.|14
TGCCCTGAAAGTAAACCGGACAGAACCTACGAGCAGTACTTC
CPESKPDRTYEQYF
>TRBJ2-7|.|TRBV20-1|.|15
TGCAGTGCTAGTAGGAGACAGATTTCTTCCTACGAGCAGTACTTC
CSASRRQISSYEQYF
>TRBJ1-1|.|TRBV18|.|13
TGTGCCAGCTCACCATACCAGAACACTGAAGCTTTCTTT
CASSPYQNTEAFF
>TRBJ2-7|.|TRBV20-1|.|14
TGCAGTGCTCCAAGGACCAGCAGTTTCTCCGAGCAGTACTTC
CSAPRTSSFSEQYF
>TRBJ2-2|.|TRBV7-9|.|15
TGTGCCATCGAGGGCTGGGCCTCGAGTACCGGGGAGCTGTTTTTT
CAIEGWASSTGELFF
>TRBJ2-7|.|TRBV6-1|.|14
TGTGCCAGCACCAGTATAGTGAGCTCCTACGAGCAGTACTTC
CASTSIVSSYEQYF
>TRBJ2-7|.|TRBV6-5|TRBD1|16
TGTGCCAGCAGTTACCGCGGACAGGGGGCCGCCTACGAGCAGTACTTC
CASSYRGQGAAYEQYF
>TRBJ2-2|.|TRBV28|TRBD1|16
TGTGCCAGCAGTTTAGGTTTCAGGGGGCTCACCGGGGAGCTGTTTTTT
CASSLGFRGLTGELFF
>TRBJ2-1|.|TRBV2|TRBD1|13
TGTGCCAGCAAGACAGGGCGGAACAATGAGCAGTTCTTC
CASKTGRNNEQFF